One and the same sample provided the 25 T cell receptor beta chains below, sequenced in a study of blood T cell repertoires in COVID-19. Assay used: immunoSEQ multiplex PCR; TCRdb lists only in-frame clones, some missing. There are about 88,000 clones in the sample; over 80% occur only once, and roughly 1.8% lies in the top ten. The sequencing sample was made of peripheral blood. The receptors here all came from a human donor with active COVID-19. The donor label of this sample is uncertain.

The chain employs TRBV3-1 (or the pseudogene TRBV3-2) and TRBJ1-4, with D possibly matching TRBD1 (5 bases). This CDR3 region has 14 residues. Germline CDR1 reads LGHDT; CDR2 reads YNNKEL (reference sequence). The V end was cut by 4 bases, the J end by 8 bases, with 14 bases between. The CDR3 loop reads CASSPTRGGEKLFF. The CDR3 DNA reads as TGTGCCAGCAGCCCGACCCGGGGGGGGGAAAAACTGTTTTTT.

CDR3 in amino acids: CASSRDREDTEAFF. The CDR3 nucleotides read TGTGCCAGTAGTAGGGACAGGGAGGACACTGAAGCTTTCTTT. The chain carries TRBV19 and TRBJ1-1; TRBD1 matches at 9 bases. Germline values: CDR1 LNHDA, CDR2 SQIVND (reference sequence). CDR3 length equals 14 residues. V trimming: 4 bases; J trimming: 3 bases; junction bases outside the gene matches: 3.

In DNA form, the CDR3 reads TGTGCCAGTAGTGTCGACCGGGGACTTAACACTGAAGCTTTCTTT. Protein product: CASSVDRGLNTEAFF. This rearrangement joins TRBV19 to TRBJ1-1; tentatively, D is TRBD1 (5 bases). The germline V and J ends were trimmed by 5 bases and 2 bases, with 15 bases remaining between them. In germline, CDR1 is LNHDA, CDR2 SQIVND (reference sequence). CDR3 length: 15 residues. Full variable domain (outside the CDR3, taken from reference TRBV19 and TRBJ1-1): DGGITQSPKYLFRKEGQNVTLSCEQNLNHDAMYWYRQDPGQGLRLIYYSQIVNDFQKGDIAEGYSVSREKKESFPLTVTSAQKNPTAFYLCASSVDRGLNTEAFFGQGTRLTVV.

Remarks on this clone: This sample also contains other DNA sequences that code for the same CDR3. This sequence joins TRBV6-5 and TRBJ2-3; the match to TRBD2 covers 10 bases. CDR3 length: 15 residues. The germline CDR1 and CDR2 sequences are MNHEY and SVGAGI. V shed 6 bases and J 5 bases; nucleotides not matched to a gene: 8. DNA for the CDR3: TGTGCCAGCAGCCGGCTAGCGGGGGAGAGAGATACGCAGTATTTT. Translated: CASSRLAGERDTQYF.

The J gene is TRBJ2-2, the V gene TRBV3-1 (or the pseudogene TRBV3-2); TRBD1 agrees at 10 bases. The length of the CDR3 is 16 residues. V shed 5 bases, J shed 2 bases, and the junction held 5 bases outside the gene matches. Germline CDR1 LGHDT, CDR2 YNNKEL (reference sequence). DNA for the CDR3: TGTGCCAGCAGCTCCGGGACAGGGGTCAACACCGGGGAGCTGTTTTTT. This translates into CASSSGTGVNTGELFF.

V is TRBV27 and J is TRBJ1-1, with a weak D call TRBD1 (6 bases). V shed 7 bases and J shed 4 bases, with 25 bases lying between them. CDR1 is MNHEY, CDR2 SMNVEV, per germline (reference sequence). The CDR3 has 17 amino acids. The CDR3 loop reads CASKDRSGGPRGTEAFF. The CDR3 bases are TGTGCCAGCAAAGACAGGTCTGGTGGGCCAAGGGGCACTGAAGCTTTCTTT.

There are a few counts of this clone. This chain uses TRBV4-3 with TRBJ2-3; 11 nucleotides agree with TRBD2. CDR1 is LGHNA, CDR2 YSLEER, per germline. The CDR3 has 16 amino acids. V shed 6 bases and J 6 bases; nucleotides not matched to a gene: 11. The DNA of the CDR3 is TGCGCCAGCAGGCTAACTAGCGGGGGACCCGCCGATACGCAGTATTTT. Translation: CASRLTSGGPADTQYF.

This clone was seen a few times. This chain uses TRBV2 with TRBJ2-5; 12 bases are shared with TRBD2. This CDR3 is built from 13 residues. Looked up from germline, CDR1 is SNHLY and CDR2 is FYNNEI. V gave up 8 bases and J gave up 2 bases; unmatched junction bases: 0. The CDR3 nucleotides read TGTGCCAGCGGACTAGCGGGGCAAGAGACCCAGTACTTC. It translates to CASGLAGQETQYF.

The V call is TRBV5-1, the J call TRBJ2-5, with D possibly matching TRBD2 (6 bases). CDR3 size: 14 residues. V was pared by 6 bases and J by 1 base, with 13 bases between. The V gene's germline CDR1 is SGHRS and CDR2 YFSETQ. Written as DNA, the CDR3 is TGCGCCAGCATTGGAGGGGCGGTCCAAGAGACCCAGTACTTC. This encodes CASIGGAVQETQYF.

The chain combines TRBV5-1 with TRBJ1-2; 8 bases agree with TRBD1. The CDR3 is 12 residues long. Germline loops: CDR1 SGHRS, CDR2 YFSETQ. With 4 bases clipped from V and 8 bases from J, the junction kept 4 bases outside the gene matches. CDR3 DNA sequence: TGCGCCAGCAGCGAAGGACAGGGAGGCTACACCTTC. Translation gives CASSEGQGGYTF. The full variable domain, its missing parts supplied by reference TRBV5-1 and TRBJ1-2, is KAGVTQTPRYLIKTRGQQVTLSCSPISGHRSVSWYQQTPGQGLQFLFEYFSETQRNKGNFPGRFSGRQFSNSRSEMNVSTLELGDSALYLCASSEGQGGYTFGSGTRLTVV.

V gene TRBV10-3 combines with J gene TRBJ2-7, with 8 bases matching TRBD1. V shed 2 bases, J shed 2 bases, and the junction held 8 bases outside the gene matches. CDR3 length: 16 amino acids. Per germline, CDR1 ENHRY and CDR2 SYGVKD. CDR3 sequence: CAISEPIGQGPYEQYF. The CDR3 DNA reads as TGTGCCATCAGTGAGCCGATCGGACAGGGTCCCTACGAGCAGTACTTC.

The chain joins TRBV4-1 to TRBJ2-5, with 11 nucleotides matching TRBD1. The CDR3 length is 15 residues. J was trimmed by 5 bases and V by 1 base; bases with no gene match: 3. Germline assignment: CDR1 MGHRA and CDR2 YSYEKL. The CDR3 DNA reads TGCGCCAGCAGCCAAGGGACAGGGGGCATCGAGACCCAGTACTTC. The encoded protein is CASSQGTGGIETQYF.

The chain is built from TRBV12-5 and TRBJ1-4; weak D call: TRBD1 (5 bases). Per germline, CDR1 LGHNT and CDR2 FRNRAP. The germline V and J ends were trimmed by 3 bases and 7 bases, with 15 bases remaining between them. This CDR3 is built from 15 residues. The chain's CDR3 is CASGFYAGGVEKLFF. The CDR3 DNA follows: TGTGCTAGTGGTTTTTATGCGGGGGGAGTTGAAAAACTGTTTTTT.

This clone was detected only once. The chain combines TRBV5-1 with TRBJ1-2; D ambiguous. Trimming pared 5 bases from V and 4 bases from J, leaving 18 bases between. This CDR3 is 15 amino acids long. Germline values: CDR1 SGHRS, CDR2 YFSETQ. For the CDR3, the DNA is TGCGCCAGCAGACCCACGCCGACGGGTAGCTATGGCTACACCTTC. It specifies CASRPTPTGSYGYTF.

The CDR3 region is CASSYSTLNYGYTF. CDR3 coding DNA: TGTGCCAGCAGTTACTCGACACTCAACTATGGCTACACCTTC. The V call is TRBV6-6, the J call TRBJ1-2; no reliable D call. The CDR3 length is 14 residues. Germline V CDR1 and CDR2: MNHNY, SVGAGI (reference sequence). Trimming cost V 0 bases and J 2 bases, with 7 bases left between them.

The chain links TRBV11-2 to TRBJ1-6; tentatively, D is TRBD1 (6 bases). From germline, CDR1 is SGHAT and CDR2 FQNNGV. Deletions cut 1 base from V and 10 bases from J, with 14 bases between. This CDR3 is 15 amino acids long. CDR3 region: CASSLVGTGISPLHF. Written as DNA, the CDR3 is TGTGCCAGCAGCTTAGTAGGAACAGGGATCTCACCCCTCCACTTT.

The rearrangement uses TRBV4-1 and TRBJ2-2, with TRBD2 identical over 9 bases. The CDR3 runs 17 residues. Germline V gene lookup returns CDR1 MGHRA and CDR2 YSYEKL. V lost 0 bases and J lost 4; bases outside the gene matches: 6. The CDR3 DNA sequence: TGCGCCAGCAGCCAAGATTTGCGGGGGGGTCTCACCGGGGAGCTGTTTTTT. Protein product: CASSQDLRGGLTGELFF.

The chain combines TRBV7-9 with TRBJ1-4; tentative D call: TRBD1 (6 bases). The CDR3 totals 16 residues. Germline loops: CDR1 SEHNR, CDR2 FQNEAQ (reference sequence). The V end lost 5 bases, the J end lost 6 bases, and 19 bases lay between the germline ends. Written as DNA, the CDR3 is TGTGCCAGCAGCATGGGCTCAGGGGCCTGGTATGAAAAACTGTTTTTT. Encoded protein: CASSMGSGAWYEKLFF.

The chain combines TRBV15 with TRBJ2-1; the match to TRBD2 covers 7 bases. CDR1 and CDR2 from the germline V gene are LNHNV and YYDKDF (reference sequence). This CDR3 spans 13 amino acids. With 6 bases clipped from V and 12 bases from J, the junction kept 11 bases outside the gene matches. The CDR3 loop is CATRETSQVVQFF. The CDR3 DNA reads as TGTGCCACCAGGGAGACTAGCCAAGTAGTGCAGTTCTTC.

The J gene is TRBJ2-2, the V gene TRBV27; D might be TRBD1 (5 bases). Germline CDR1 is MNHEY and CDR2 is SMNVEV (reference sequence). V was pared by 2 bases and J by 0 bases, with 10 bases between. The CDR3 is 16 residues long. This CDR3 is CASSLRGPPNTGELFF. The CDR3 DNA is TGTGCCAGCAGTTTAAGGGGTCCCCCGAACACCGGGGAGCTGTTTTTT.

The chain recombines TRBV5-1 with TRBJ2-3; D might be TRBD1 (6 bases). In germline, CDR1 is SGHRS, CDR2 YFSETQ. V was cut by 0 bases and J by 4 bases, with 12 bases left in between. The CDR3 loop spans 15 amino acids. The CDR3 DNA reads TGCGCCAGCAGCTTGGCACAGGGCGGAGCAGATACGCAGTATTTT. Translating gives CASSLAQGGADTQYF. Based on the CDR3 plus reference TRBV5-1 and TRBJ2-3, the full variable domain is KAGVTQTPRYLIKTRGQQVTLSCSPISGHRSVSWYQQTPGQGLQFLFEYFSETQRNKGNFPGRFSGRQFSNSRSEMNVSTLELGDSALYLCASSLAQGGADTQYFGPGTRLTVL.

This clone was counted a single time. The J gene is TRBJ2-3, the V gene TRBV6-4, with 11 nucleotides matching TRBD1. This CDR3 has 18 residues. V was pared by 1 base and J by 4 bases, with 10 bases of the junction left unmatched. Germline V gene lookup returns CDR1 MRHNA and CDR2 SNTAGT. CDR3 loop: CASSDFQAGTGGSDTQYF. CDR3 coding DNA: TGTGCCAGCAGTGACTTCCAGGCCGGGACAGGGGGTTCAGATACGCAGTATTTT.

This chain uses TRBV2 with TRBJ1-1; maybe TRBD1 (5 bases). Looked up from germline, CDR1 is SNHLY and CDR2 is FYNNEI. This CDR3 is built from 15 residues. V lost 6 bases and J 2 bases, leaving 16 bases between the germline ends. CDR3 amino acids: CASSPRQTPNTEAFF. CDR3 DNA: TGTGCCAGCAGCCCTCGACAGACACCAAACACTGAAGCTTTCTTT.

The chain has TRBV5-4 and TRBJ1-4; D is perhaps TRBD1 (6 bases). The CDR3 totals 13 residues. Germline V gives CDR1 SGHNT, CDR2 YYREEE (reference sequence). The V gene lost 4 bases and the J gene lost 7 bases, with 11 bases spanning the gap. CDR3 loop: CASSQRGGEKLFF. The CDR3 DNA sequence: TGTGCCAGCAGCCAAAGAGGGGGTGAAAAACTGTTTTTT.

The rearrangement links TRBV28 to TRBJ2-3; TRBD2 might be the D (6 bases). Germline-derived CDR1 and CDR2 are MDHEN and SYDVKM. Deletions cut 7 bases from V and 2 bases from J, with 19 bases between. The CDR3 is made up of 16 amino acids. The DNA of the CDR3 is TGTGCCAGCATCAAAGAAGGGGACTTTGTCACAGATACGCAGTATTTT. Protein product: CASIKEGDFVTDTQYF. The full variable domain, its missing parts supplied by reference TRBV28 and TRBJ2-3, is DVKVTQSSRYLVKRTGEKVFLECVQDMDHENMFWYRQDPGLGLRLIYFSYDVKMKEKGDIPEGYSVSREKKERFSLILESASTNQTSMYLCASIKEGDFVTDTQYFGPGTRLTVL.